This TCR beta chain was sequenced during a study of blood T cells in healthy people across ages. Overall study findings and caveats: Estimates of total diversity, which came from one million sequenced T cells, were considered to be underestimates.

As for this clonotype: Its antigen remains unknown.

A second PCR of 7 to 11 cycles used a sample-barcoded 5' primer and a J-beta primer mix. Each cDNA molecule was tagged by a template-switch adaptor that had 12 random nucleotides. TCRdb fed the 5' RACE reads into MiXCR, producing one record per CDR3 protein. This table has about 510,000 distinct CDR3 sequences, around 27% appearing once. The junction had 6 bases not matched to a gene; V was cut back by 4 bases and J by 3 bases. Per the germline V gene, CDR1 is LGHNA and CDR2 is YSLEER. There are 17 residues in the CDR3. The sample was also reused in another study, on T cells of mothers and their children.

This chain joins TRBV4-3 and TRBJ2-3; TRBD2 matches at 14 bases. The sequence derives from a boy aged 2-9 years in good health. Source material: blood. CDR3 in DNA: TGCGCCAGCAGCCGCGGACTAGCGGGAGGTAAAACAGATACGCAGTATTTT. Its translation is CASSRGLAGGKTDTQYF.